Listed below are T cell receptor beta chains from one sample, sequenced in a study of OX40 agonist ivuxolimab in advanced cancers. Clones were read by immunoSEQ multiplex PCR, and TCRdb kept only the in-frame ones, dropping some. The sample has about 110,000 clones, around 93% seen once; the top ten hold approximately 0.63%. This specimen consisted of CD4+ or CD8+ T cells sorted from blood, obtained in a trial of the OX40 agonist ivuxolimab. These receptors all stem from an adult with an advanced solid tumor such as melanoma, head and neck, liver or kidney cancer. CDR3s include the opening cysteine and the closing phenylalanine or tryptophan. Each record gives: J gene, V gene, clone size, D gene, CDR3 protein, CDR3 DNA. The D gene is left open where the match is weak. Not every row has a clone size; where given, it reads once, few, many or a size class.

TRBJ1-2 TRBV2 NA TRBD1 CASTENPTGLGDGYTF TGTGCCAGCACGGAGAACCCGACAGGGTTGGGTGATGGCTACACCTTC
TRBJ1-4 TRBV6-6 NA NA CASHLRNVYEKLFF TGTGCCAGCCACCTAAGGAATGTGTACGAAAAACTGTTTTTT
TRBJ2-4 TRBV9 NA NA CASSVGKGHQYF TGTGCCAGCAGCGTAGGAAAGGGGCATCAGTACTTC
TRBJ2-5 TRBV2 NA NA CASSFSQETQYF TGTGCCAGCAGTTTTAGCCAAGAGACCCAGTACTTC
TRBJ1-2 TRBV30 NA NA CAWTLQETYGYTF TGTGCCTGGACTCTCCAAGAGACCTATGGCTACACCTTC
TRBJ2-7 TRBV25-1 NA NA CASSIGGLYEQYF TGTGCCAGCAGTATTGGGGGGCTATACGAGCAGTACTTC
TRBJ2-3 TRBV7-9 NA NA CASSGGQYTDTQYF TGTGCCAGCAGCGGGGGGCAATACACAGATACGCAGTATTTT
TRBJ2-2 TRBV6-5 NA NA CASSYSSINTGELFF TGTGCCAGCAGTTACTCAAGTATAAACACCGGGGAGCTGTTTTTT
TRBJ2-7 TRBV30 NA NA CAWSVEVEQYF TGTGCCTGGAGTGTAGAGGTGGAGCAGTACTTC
TRBJ1-5 TRBV10-2 NA NA CASSVGGFRQPQHF TGCGCCAGCAGTGTAGGAGGGTTCCGGCAGCCCCAGCATTTT
TRBJ2-3 TRBV7-2 NA TRBD2 CASSQGLAGGLGTQYF TGTGCCAGCAGCCAGGGACTAGCGGGGGGGCTCGGTACGCAGTATTTT
TRBJ2-7 TRBV11-2 NA TRBD1 CASSFRQGVYEQYF TGTGCCAGCAGCTTCAGGCAGGGGGTTTACGAGCAGTACTTC
TRBJ2-3 TRBV4-1 NA TRBD2 CASSQDFSSGRGTDTQYF TGCGCCAGTAGCCAAGATTTCTCTAGCGGGAGGGGCACAGATACGCAGTATTTT
TRBJ1-3 TRBV5-4 NA NA CASSLDRSSGNTIYF TGTGCCAGCAGCCTTGACAGGAGCTCTGGAAACACCATATATTTT
TRBJ2-1 TRBV2 NA NA CASSESRQAYNEQFF TGTGCCAGCAGTGAATCCAGACAGGCTTACAATGAGCAGTTCTTC
TRBJ2-5 TRBV18 NA TRBD2 CASSPIAGGQETQYF TGTGCCAGCTCGCCCATTGCGGGGGGACAAGAGACCCAGTACTTC
TRBJ1-5 TRBV7-9 NA TRBD1 CASSLVQGRQGAGQPQHF TGTGCCAGCAGCTTAGTGCAGGGGCGACAGGGGGCCGGACAGCCCCAGCATTTT
TRBJ2-3 TRBV6-1 NA NA CASISSTDTQYF TGTGCCAGCATTTCTAGCACAGATACGCAGTATTTT
TRBJ2-1 TRBV2 NA NA CASRATFEQFF TGTGCCAGCAGGGCCACTTTTGAGCAGTTCTTC
TRBJ1-5 TRBV6-1 NA NA CATMGISNQPQHF TGTGCCACCATGGGTATCAGCAATCAGCCCCAGCATTTT
TRBJ2-3 TRBV5-1 NA TRBD1 CASSLVSQGGTDTQYF TGCGCCAGCAGCTTGGTGTCCCAGGGGGGCACAGATACGCAGTATTTT
TRBJ2-3 TRBV28 NA TRBD2 CATEPLAGGTGGTDTQYF TGTGCCACCGAACCCTTAGCGGGGGGGACGGGGGGCACAGATACGCAGTATTTT
TRBJ1-6 TRBV28 NA TRBD1 CASLQGASYNSPLHF TGTGCCAGCCTACAGGGGGCCTCCTATAATTCACCCCTCCACTTT
TRBJ2-7 TRBV7-9 few TRBD2 CASSLEPREGEQYF TGTGCCAGCAGCTTAGAGCCCAGGGAGGGCGAGCAGTACTTC
TRBJ2-2 TRBV5-6 NA NA CASSWGGGGELFF TGTGCCAGCAGTTGGGGAGGAGGCGGGGAGCTGTTTTTT
TRBJ2-7 TRBV10-3 NA TRBD1 CAISGPGTGTYEQYF TGTGCCATCAGTGGGCCCGGGACAGGGACCTACGAGCAGTACTTC
TRBJ1-2 TRBV19 NA NA CASSPPRGLSYGYTF TGTGCCAGTAGTCCCCCACGCGGGCTCAGCTATGGCTACACCTTC
TRBJ2-4 TRBV7-9 NA NA CASSLNVAKNIQYF TGTGCCAGCAGCCTCAACGTGGCCAAAAACATTCAGTACTTC
TRBJ1-3 TRBV6-1 NA NA CASSEAGGAGNTIYF TGTGCCAGCAGTGAAGCTGGGGGTGCGGGAAACACCATATATTTT
TRBJ1-2 TRBV6-5 NA TRBD1 CASSLTGGIIYGYTF TGTGCCAGCAGTCTCACAGGGGGCATCATCTATGGCTACACCTTC
TRBJ1-2 TRBV7-9 once TRBD1 CASSSPRGGLGGYTF TGTGCCAGCAGCTCCCCCCGAGGGGGCCTAGGGGGCTACACCTTC
TRBJ2-5 TRBV5-1 NA NA CASSRDKSETQYF TGCGCCAGCAGTAGGGACAAATCTGAGACCCAGTACTTC
TRBJ1-2 TRBV19 once TRBD1 CASSIRTGGGGYTF TGTGCCAGTAGTATCCGAACAGGGGGTGGAGGCTACACCTTC
TRBJ2-7 TRBV19 NA TRBD1 CASSMGQGKYEQYF TGTGCCAGTAGTATGGGACAGGGAAAATACGAGCAGTACTTC
TRBJ2-2 TRBV10-3 NA TRBD1 CAISEPGGAPTGELFF TGTGCCATCAGTGAGCCAGGGGGCGCCCCCACCGGGGAGCTGTTTTTT
TRBJ2-7 TRBV5-5 few TRBD2 CASSLRLAGIYEQYF TGTGCCAGCAGCTTGCGGCTAGCGGGAATCTACGAGCAGTACTTC
TRBJ2-5 TRBV7-8 NA NA CASSPRAGQETQYF TGTGCCAGCAGCCCCCGGGCGGGGCAAGAGACCCAGTACTTC
TRBJ1-6 TRBV7-2 NA NA CASSFYENSPLHF TGTGCCAGCAGCTTTTACGAGAATTCACCCCTCCACTTT
TRBJ2-2 TRBV6-4 NA NA CASSDRPNTGELFF TGTGCCAGCAGTGACAGGCCGAACACCGGGGAGCTGTTTTTT
TRBJ2-7 TRBV18 NA NA CASSPGRFYEQYF TGTGCCAGCTCACCAGGCCGCTTCTACGAGCAGTACTTC
TRBJ2-5 TRBV7-6 NA NA CASSFSGQETQYF TGTGCCAGCAGCTTTTCTGGTCAAGAGACCCAGTACTTC
TRBJ2-7 TRBV27 few TRBD1 CASSQPGQLYEQYF TGTGCCAGCAGTCAACCGGGACAGCTCTACGAGCAGTACTTC
TRBJ1-1 TRBV14 NA NA CASSQVRALDTEAFF TGTGCCAGCAGCCAAGTCCGGGCCCTGGACACTGAAGCTTTCTTT
TRBJ2-7 TRBV19 NA NA CASSIAGGTPYEQYF TGTGCCAGTAGTATAGCCGGCGGAACACCCTACGAGCAGTACTTC
TRBJ2-5 TRBV5-1 NA NA CASSSTGRELETQYF TGCGCCAGCAGCTCGACAGGGAGGGAGCTAGAGACCCAGTACTTC
TRBJ2-3 TRBV6-1 NA NA CASSERMLRANTDTQYF TGTGCCAGCAGTGAACGGATGCTCCGGGCGAACACAGATACGCAGTATTTT
TRBJ1-1 TRBV7-9 NA NA CASSLGAVAEAFF TGTGCCAGCAGCTTGGGGGCGGTCGCTGAAGCTTTCTTT
TRBJ1-4 TRBV6-5 NA NA CASSYSGGVGEKLFF TGTGCCAGCAGTTACTCGGGAGGGGTAGGGGAAAAACTGTTTTTT
TRBJ2-2 TRBV5-1 NA NA CASSLDLGSTNTGELFF TGCGCCAGCAGCTTGGACCTTGGTTCGACGAACACCGGGGAGCTGTTTTTT